These T cell receptor beta chains were read from a single sample in a study of T cells in Graves' hyperthyroidism and ophthalmopathy. TCRdb re-derived calls from the multiplex PCR reads in MiXCR, one entry per CDR3 protein. The data hold about 320,000 distinct CDR3 sequences, with approximately 16% observed a single time. Sequenced: blood. Receptors originate from a man between 25 and 39 years old with Graves' hyperthyroidism. CDR3s include the opening cysteine and the closing phenylalanine or tryptophan.

TRBV6-2/TRBV6-3	CASSFRGPSYEQYF
TRBV5-1	CASTVSGNRYGYTF
TRBV29-1	CSGGQGEDEQFF
TRBV10-3	CAISGGTSGRVSSYNEQFF
TRBV27	CASSLRPSGRVAYEQYF
TRBV10-2	CASRRDRVGQETQYF
TRBV7-9	CASSRAGGTADTQYF
TRBV10-3	CAISSPGLATPSEQYF
TRBV12-3/TRBV12-4	CASSPPSSYNEQFF
TRBV19	CASSINFASYEQYF
TRBV7-9	CASTGAYEQYF
TRBV7-9	CASSFPGTTPDEQYF
TRBV24-1	CATSDGLWNEQFF
TRBV20-1	CSAERSGVHYEQYF
TRBV5-5	CASSLSVGLTKTGELFF
TRBV28	CASSPGQMRANVLTF
TRBV18	CASSPGSTLEAFF
TRBV12-3/TRBV12-4	CASSLVGRSYEQYF
TRBV24-1	CATSDPRAQDGGYTF
TRBV12-3/TRBV12-4	CASTETGDFGGGYTF
TRBV20-1	CSALLAGVNEQFF
TRBV10-3	CAISGRQVNPYEQYF
TRBV28	CASSIWDTEAFF
TRBV5-1	CASRGTNRKDEQFF
TRBV5-1	CASSLGQRRTEAFF
TRBV30	CAWGTGGTSTDTQYF
TRBV5-5	CASSLLQTEAFF
TRBV4-2	CASSQDRLVPGYTF
TRBV6-1	CASSYSGTGEDTQYF
TRBV7-9	CASSPPVLYEQYF
TRBV12-3/TRBV12-4	CASNIWGETQYF
TRBV15	CATSGTGSGYEQYF
TRBV7-9	CASSLAHSGGEAGELFF
TRBV7-8	CASNSGGTGQSPLHF
TRBV30	CAWDTGLSSGNTIYF
TRBV28	CASSLGQGGYGYTF
TRBV4-1	CASSPQPGHSGYTF
TRBV6-4	CASSDGGNYNEQFF
TRBV2	CASSRRGDYGYTF
TRBV30	CAWSQQHNQPQHF
TRBV20-1	CSALAGGAAEFF
TRBV30	CAWSTNIEQYF
TRBV18	CASSGSRDTTNTEAFF
TRBV7-3	CASSVTAGSYNEQFF
TRBV4-1	CASSQWGGVDTYNEQFF
TRBV7-6	CASSLDDREGQPQHF
TRBV5-1	CASSLAGVRTEAFF
TRBV4-2	CASSQPRGDEQFF
TRBV6-5	CASSYSSRSSWETQYF
TRBV5-1	CASSSYAEGSQETQYF
TRBV18	CASSPVGTTGELFF
TRBV10-3	CAIFQGNPNTGELFF
TRBV5-1	CASSSGGTEHEQFF
TRBV20-1	CSAITGDSYEQYF